The 29 T cell receptor beta chains in this list originate from one sample, sequenced in a study of blood T cell repertoires in COVID-19. Libraries were prepared by immunoSEQ multiplex PCR; TCRdb keeps only in-frame clonotypes and omits some of them. The table shows over 120,000 clones, with roughly 79% occurring only once. Sequencing was performed on PBMCs or T cells enriched from blood (not recorded which). The receptors were gathered from a woman between 45 and 60 years old who had recovered from COVID-19.

This chain connects TRBV14 to TRBJ1-2; 7 bases are a match to TRBD1. This CDR3 comprises 15 residues. CDR1 SGHDN and CDR2 FVKESK come from the germline V gene. The V segment lost 1 base and the J segment 2 bases; nucleotides outside the gene matches: 4. CDR3 protein: CASSQVTGWNYGYTF. In DNA form, the CDR3 reads TGTGCCAGCAGCCAAGTGACAGGGTGGAACTATGGCTACACCTTC.

The V and J genes are TRBV19 and TRBJ1-6; D is possibly TRBD1 (5 bases). From germline, CDR1 is LNHDA and CDR2 SQIVND (reference sequence). This CDR3 region has 15 residues. V lost 3 bases to trimming and J lost 7 bases, with 13 bases between them. The CDR3 region has the DNA TGTGCCAGTAGTATGGGGGGGGGACGGAATTCACCCCTCCACTTT. Encoded protein: CASSMGGGRNSPLHF.

The chain links TRBV19 to TRBJ1-2; TRBD1 agrees at 9 bases. Germline V gene sequence: CDR1 LNHDA, CDR2 SQIVND (reference sequence). The CDR3 sequence is 17 residues long. With V trimmed by 6 bases and J by 4 bases, 15 bases remained unmatched. The CDR3 coding sequence is TGTGCCAGTAGCCCCCGATCGCGCCGGGGACAGGGCTATGGCTACACCTTC. Its protein is CASSPRSRRGQGYGYTF.

The genes are TRBV6-5 and TRBJ1-2; D not certain. CDR1 and CDR2 from the germline V gene are MNHEY and SVGAGI. This CDR3 region has 14 residues. The V end lost 7 bases, the J end lost 1 base, and 13 bases lay between the germline ends. Written as DNA, the CDR3 is TGTGCCAGCAATAGACAACATTTTAACTATGGCTACACCTTC. It specifies CASNRQHFNYGYTF.

The chain links TRBV5-1 to TRBJ2-1, with D unclear. Between the trimmed V and J ends, which lost 3 bases and 7 bases, there was a span of 20 bases. This CDR3 is 16 amino acids long. The germline V gene encodes CDR1 SGHRS and CDR2 YFSETQ. The CDR3 is CASSYLEVWSVNEQFF. CDR3 in DNA: TGCGCCAGCAGCTACCTCGAAGTTTGGTCGGTAAATGAGCAGTTCTTC. Full variable domain (outside the CDR3, taken from reference TRBV5-1 and TRBJ2-1): KAGVTQTPRYLIKTRGQQVTLSCSPISGHRSVSWYQQTPGQGLQFLFEYFSETQRNKGNFPGRFSGRQFSNSRSEMNVSTLELGDSALYLCASSYLEVWSVNEQFFGPGTRLTVL.

The chain couples TRBV7-9 to TRBJ1-1, with 10 bases matching TRBD1. The CDR3 contains 15 residues. CDR1 and CDR2 (germline): SEHNR, FQNEAQ (reference sequence). V was pared by 2 bases and J by 5 bases, with 5 bases of the junction left unmatched. CDR3 DNA sequence: TGTGCCAGCAGCTTAAAAAGGGACAGGGGAACTGAAGCTTTCTTT. Protein product: CASSLKRDRGTEAFF.

This CDR3 is CATSGASGSGTDTQYF. CDR3 DNA: TGTGCCACCAGTGGGGCTAGCGGGAGTGGCACAGATACGCAGTATTTT. The V and J genes are TRBV24-1 and TRBJ2-3, with 10 bases identical to TRBD2. CDR1 and CDR2 from the germline V gene are KGHDR and SFDVKD. With V trimmed by 5 bases and J by 1 base, 5 bases remained unmatched. The CDR3 contains 16 residues.

This clone was picked up a small number of times. This chain connects TRBV9 to TRBJ1-1; 8 bases fit TRBD1. V was pared by 4 bases and J by 2 bases, with 4 bases of the junction left unmatched. The germline V gene has CDR1 SGDLS and CDR2 YYNGEE. The CDR3 totals 14 residues. CDR3 sequence: CASSYRGLNTEAFF. CDR3 nucleotides: TGTGCCAGCAGCTACAGGGGGTTAAACACTGAAGCTTTCTTT.

This chain joins TRBV30 and TRBJ2-7, with D possibly being TRBD2 (6 bases). V lost 5 bases and J lost 6, with 8 bases in between. Germline V gene data show CDR1 as GTSNPN and CDR2 as SVGIG (reference sequence). CDR3 length: 10 amino acids. CDR3 residues: CAWGGSEQYF. CDR3 nucleotides: TGTGCCTGGGGGGGGAGCGAGCAGTACTTC.

Many counts were recorded for this clone. This chain uses TRBV4-1 with TRBJ2-1; 7 bases match TRBD2. The CDR3 contains 16 residues. Trimming took 1 base from V and 4 from J; bases not matched to a gene: 7. Germline assignment: CDR1 MGHRA and CDR2 YSYEKL. The CDR3 protein is CASSQVRLAVYNEQFF. The CDR3 coding sequence is TGCGCCAGCAGCCAAGTCCGTCTAGCGGTATACAATGAGCAGTTCTTC.

The gene calls are TRBV6-5 and TRBJ2-1, with 9 bases identical to TRBD1. J lost 3 bases, V lost 6 bases, and 6 bases had no gene match. The CDR3 spans 15 residues. The germline CDR1 and CDR2 sequences are MNHEY and SVGAGI. The CDR3, as DNA: TGTGCCAGCAGCCGCCCGGGACAGGGCTACAATGAGCAGTTCTTC. The encoded protein is CASSRPGQGYNEQFF.

The chain joins TRBV7-6 to TRBJ1-1; tentative D call: TRBD1 (5 bases). Trimming took off 2 bases at V and 5 bases at J, with 12 bases between the two ends. The CDR3 is 14 amino acids. Germline loops: CDR1 SGHVS, CDR2 FNYEAQ. DNA for the CDR3: TGTGCCAGCAGCTTACAGGGCTTGAGGACTGAAGCTTTCTTT. The encoded protein is CASSLQGLRTEAFF.

The chain is built from TRBV5-4 and TRBJ1-2, with 12 bases that match TRBD1. Germline loops: CDR1 SGHNT, CDR2 YYREEE (reference sequence). The CDR3 loop spans 16 amino acids. Trimming at V came to 2 bases and at J to 7 bases, leaving 9 bases not matched to a gene. CDR3 sequence reads: CASSFGTGGAPGGYTF. Here the CDR3 DNA reads TGTGCCAGCAGCTTCGGGACAGGGGGCGCCCCCGGTGGCTACACCTTC.

This clone has only one observation. This chain joins TRBV3-1 (or the pseudogene TRBV3-2) and TRBJ1-5; D might be TRBD1 (5 bases). CDR3 length: 14 residues. CDR1 and CDR2 from the germline V gene are LGHDT and YNNKEL (reference sequence). V was pared by 1 base and J by 4 bases, with 8 bases between. The CDR3 loop is CASSQGGGNQPQHF. The CDR3 DNA reads TGTGCCAGCAGCCAAGGCGGGGGGAATCAGCCCCAGCATTTT.

This clone was recorded a few times. The chain carries TRBV6-5 and TRBJ2-7, with D possibly TRBD1 on 6 matching bases. Germline assignment: CDR1 MNHEY and CDR2 SVGAGI. The CDR3 consists of 14 residues. V lost 6 bases and J 0 bases, leaving 12 bases between the germline ends. CDR3 DNA: TGTGCCAGCAGCTTAGGACAGCGCTCCTACGAGCAGTACTTC. Encoded protein: CASSLGQRSYEQYF.

The chain links TRBV5-4 to TRBJ1-1; D is perhaps TRBD1 (5 bases). Trimming took 4 bases from V and 7 from J, leaving 14 bases between them. Germline V gene lookup returns CDR1 SGHNT and CDR2 YYREEE (reference sequence). The CDR3 loop spans 13 amino acids. For the CDR3, the DNA is TGTGCCAGCAGCGCGGCGGGGGGGTATGAAGCTTTCTTT. Amino acids: CASSAAGGYEAFF.

V gene TRBV18 combines with J gene TRBJ1-6, with TRBD1 identical over 8 bases. This CDR3 has 15 amino acids. The germline gives CDR1 KGHSH, CDR2 LQKENI. The V and J ends lost 6 bases and 7 bases, in that order; junction bases with no gene match: 8. The CDR3 DNA sequence: TGTGCCAGCTCTCTCGAGACAGGGGCGAATTCACCCCTCCACTTT. Translated: CASSLETGANSPLHF.

V usage is TRBV29-1 and J usage is TRBJ2-5; TRBD2 aligns across 7 bases. With 7 bases clipped from V and 0 bases from J, the junction kept 8 bases outside the gene matches. Germline V gene sequence: CDR1 SQVTM, CDR2 ANQGSEA. The CDR3 consists of 14 residues. CDR3 region: CSGKREEDQETQYF. CDR3 DNA: TGCAGCGGCAAGCGGGAAGAGGACCAAGAGACCCAGTACTTC.

The rearrangement uses TRBV11-3 and TRBJ1-2, with D possibly matching TRBD1 (6 bases). Trimming took off 8 bases at V and 1 base at J, with 14 bases between the two ends. Germline V gene data show CDR1 as SGHNT and CDR2 as YENEEA. This CDR3 has 14 residues. The CDR3 region has the DNA TGTGCCAGCTCCCCCAGGGGTTATAACTATGGCTACACCTTC. Its translation: CASSPRGYNYGYTF.

V and J are TRBV7-8 and TRBJ2-7; TRBD2 matches 7 bases. The CDR3 is 16 amino acids. Germline V CDR1 and CDR2: SGHVS, FQNEAQ. The V gene end was trimmed by 2 bases and the J gene end by 5 bases; junction bases not matched to a gene: 12. CDR3 sequence: CASSLPSGRERDEQYF. The CDR3 nucleotides are TGTGCCAGCAGCTTACCGTCCGGGCGGGAGAGAGACGAGCAGTACTTC.

V and J are TRBV9 and TRBJ2-7; 10 bases align to TRBD2. The V gene end was trimmed by 4 bases and the J gene end by 1 base; junction bases not matched to a gene: 8. Germline loops: CDR1 SGDLS, CDR2 YYNGEE. The CDR3 loop spans 16 amino acids. This chain's CDR3 is CASSPSRTSGSYEQYF. The CDR3 nucleotides read TGTGCCAGCAGCCCATCCCGGACTAGCGGTTCCTACGAGCAGTACTTC. Filled out from reference TRBV9 and TRBJ2-7, the complete variable domain reads DSGVTQTPKHLITATGQRVTLRCSPRSGDLSVYWYQQSLDQGLQFLIQYYNGEERAKGNILERFSAQQFPDLHSELNLSSLELGDSALYFCASSPSRTSGSYEQYFGPGTRLTVT.

V usage is TRBV7-9 and J usage is TRBJ1-1, with a tentative D call TRBD1 (5 bases). This CDR3 is built from 14 residues. The germline CDR1 and CDR2 sequences are SEHNR and FQNEAQ (reference sequence). Trimming removed 2 bases from V and 0 bases from J, with 7 bases in between. This CDR3 reads CASSLQGMNTEAFF. The DNA of the CDR3 is TGTGCCAGCAGCTTACAGGGCATGAACACTGAAGCTTTCTTT.

The genes are TRBV13 and TRBJ2-1, with 10 positions matching TRBD1. The CDR3 is made up of 15 amino acids. Germline V gene lookup returns CDR1 PRHDT and CDR2 FYEKMQ (reference sequence). V was pared by 2 bases and J by 5 bases, with 3 bases of the junction left unmatched. The CDR3 protein is CASSLLGTGDNEQFF. In DNA, the CDR3 is TGTGCCAGCAGCTTACTAGGGACAGGGGACAATGAGCAGTTCTTC.

This chain uses TRBV11-2 with TRBJ2-7; D is perhaps TRBD1 (5 bases). The V gene's germline CDR1 is SGHAT and CDR2 FQNNGV. The CDR3 has 16 residues. The ends were cut back, 5 bases at V and 5 bases at J, with 22 bases in the middle. For the CDR3, the DNA is TGTGCCAGCAGCCCCGTCAGGGTCTCCCTCGGCCACGAGCAGTACTTC. Its translation is CASSPVRVSLGHEQYF. Supplemented by reference TRBV11-2 and TRBJ2-7, the full variable domain reads EAGVAQSPRYKIIEKRQSVAFWCNPISGHATLYWYQQILGQGPKLLIQFQNNGVVDDSQLPKDRFSAERLKGVDSTLKIQPAKLEDSAVYLCASSPVRVSLGHEQYFGPGTRLTVT.

The chain combines TRBV12-3 or TRBV12-4 with TRBJ2-1; D is undetermined. The CDR3 extends over 11 amino acids. Trimming cost V 6 bases and J 5 bases, with 5 bases left between them. In nucleotides, the CDR3 is TGTGCCAGCAGACAAAACAATGAGCAGTTCTTC. Protein product: CASRQNNEQFF.

V is TRBV5-3 and J is TRBJ2-3; 8 bases line up with TRBD2. TRBV5-3 carries the ORF label, with uncertain function. V lost 7 bases, J lost 1 base, and 11 bases stayed unmatched. The CDR3 runs 16 residues. In nucleotides, the CDR3 is TGTGCCAGAGACTTACTAGCGGTCTTTGGCACAGATACGCAGTATTTT. This gives the protein CARDLLAVFGTDTQYF.

This clone has only a few counts. The rearrangement joins TRBV19 to TRBJ2-7, with 9 bases aligning to TRBD1. The CDR3 is made up of 17 amino acids. The V gene's germline CDR1 is LNHDA and CDR2 SQIVND (reference sequence). The V and J ends lost 2 bases and 6 bases, in that order; junction bases with no gene match: 14. CDR3 coding DNA: TGTGCCAGTAGTATAACTCTACCCGGGACAGGGATGTCCGAGCAGTACTTC. Translation gives CASSITLPGTGMSEQYF.

This clone was recorded a few times. The chain employs TRBV14 and TRBJ2-6; 8 bases are shared with TRBD1. Germline values: CDR1 SGHDN, CDR2 FVKESK. J was trimmed by 0 bases and V by 3 bases; bases with no gene match: 4. The CDR3 has 17 amino acids. CDR3 residues: CASSQQTGGSGANVLTF. DNA for the CDR3: TGTGCCAGCAGCCAGCAAACAGGGGGCTCTGGGGCCAACGTCCTGACTTTC.

The CDR3: CASSGEGLEKLFF. The CDR3 coding sequence is TGCGCCAGCAGCGGGGAAGGCCTGGAAAAACTGTTTTTT. The chain links TRBV10-2 to TRBJ1-4; no reliable D call. Germline loops: CDR1 WSHSY, CDR2 SAAADI. The CDR3 loop spans 13 amino acids. Trimming shortened V by 6 bases and J by 8 bases, and 13 bases separated the two germline ends.